The 24 T cell receptor beta chains listed next were all sequenced from one sample in a study of OX40 agonist ivuxolimab in advanced cancers. Some clones are missing from TCRdb's copy, which holds only in-frame ones; the method was immunoSEQ multiplex PCR. The sample lists 98,000 or so clones, roughly nine tenths occurring once. The material was CD4+ or CD8+ T cells sorted from blood, obtained in a trial of the OX40 agonist ivuxolimab. These receptors all come from an adult with an advanced solid tumor such as melanoma, head and neck, liver or kidney cancer.

The chain couples TRBV4-3 to TRBJ1-4; no firm D call. V lost 3 bases and J 2 bases, leaving 19 bases between the germline ends. CDR1 is LGHNA and CDR2 is YSLEER in the germline V gene. CDR3 size: 18 residues. The CDR3 region has the DNA TGCGCCAGCAGCCAGGCCTCGGGATCCAAAGCGACTAATGAAAAACTGTTTTTT. Encoded protein: CASSQASGSKATNEKLFF.

The rearrangement uses TRBV11-2 and TRBJ2-5; D is ambiguous. The CDR3 covers 11 residues. Germline V lookup: CDR1 SGHAT, CDR2 FQNNGV. V was clipped by 3 bases and J by 1 base, with 0 bases between them. This CDR3 is CASSFQETQYF. The DNA for the CDR3 is TGTGCCAGCAGCTTCCAAGAGACCCAGTACTTC.

The V and J genes are TRBV19 and TRBJ1-6, with TRBD1 identical over 9 bases. V was clipped by 5 bases and J by 9 bases; unmatched bases: 11. The germline CDR1 and CDR2 sequences are LNHDA and SQIVND (reference sequence). This CDR3 has 16 amino acids. The CDR3 loop is CASSRETGGAGSPLHF. CDR3 nucleotides: TGTGCCAGTAGTCGGGAAACAGGGGGCGCAGGTTCACCCCTCCACTTT.

The gene calls are TRBV2 and TRBJ2-7; D might be TRBD2 (7 bases). Germline CDR1 reads SNHLY; CDR2 reads FYNNEI. The V gene lost 1 base and the J gene lost 5 bases, with 12 bases spanning the gap. CDR3 size: 14 residues. CDR3 DNA sequence: TGTGCCAGCAGTGAAGAGGGGGGGATCAACGAGCAGTACTTC. Its translation is CASSEEGGINEQYF.

The V and J genes are TRBV13 and TRBJ2-2, with D possibly being TRBD2 (5 bases). V was pared by 6 bases and J by 1 base, with 21 bases between. Germline assignment: CDR1 PRHDT and CDR2 FYEKMQ (reference sequence). The CDR3 totals 18 residues. CDR3 nucleotide sequence: TGTGCCAGCAGTTTCATTTTACAGAGGGCAGTGAACACCGGGGAGCTGTTTTTT. It specifies CASSFILQRAVNTGELFF. Full variable domain (missing parts from reference TRBV13 and TRBJ2-2): AAGVIQSPRHLIKEKRETATLKCYPIPRHDTVYWYQQGPGQDPQFLISFYEKMQSDKGSIPDRFSAQQFSDYHSELNMSSLELGDSALYFCASSFILQRAVNTGELFFGEGSRLTVL.

The J gene is TRBJ2-1, the V gene TRBV10-3; D remains unclear. The CDR3 has 13 amino acids. Per the germline V gene, CDR1 is ENHRY and CDR2 is SYGVKD. V lost 10 bases, J lost 2 bases, and 12 bases lay in between. The CDR3 nucleotides are TGTGCCACTTTGGACCTCGCCTACAATGAGCAGTTCTTC. It codes for CATLDLAYNEQFF.

The chain uses TRBV10-3 and TRBJ1-1; unclear D gene. The CDR3 runs 12 residues. V lost 10 bases to trimming and J lost 2 bases, with 11 bases between them. Germline values: CDR1 ENHRY, CDR2 SYGVKD. Written as DNA, the CDR3 is TGTGCCACGCAAGTCTCTAACACTGAAGCTTTCTTT. This sequence encodes CATQVSNTEAFF.

This chain links TRBV5-1 with TRBJ2-1; D possibly corresponds to TRBD2 (5 bases). Germline V gene data show CDR1 as SGHRS and CDR2 as YFSETQ. Between the trimmed V and J ends, which lost 1 base and 12 bases, there was a span of 17 bases. The CDR3 contains 14 residues. The CDR3 reads CASSLSGTGGVQFF. The CDR3 bases are TGCGCCAGCAGCTTGTCGGGAACCGGTGGTGTGCAGTTCTTC.

The chain combines TRBV9 with TRBJ2-3; D gene unclear. V dropped 0 bases and J dropped 6 bases, with 17 bases sitting between them. Germline values: CDR1 SGDLS, CDR2 YYNGEE. CDR3 length: 16 residues. DNA of the CDR3: TGTGCCAGCAGCGTAGATTCCCCCCAGGTCGGGGATACGCAGTATTTT. Residues: CASSVDSPQVGDTQYF.

The chain combines TRBV9 with TRBJ1-3; D call uncertain. V was trimmed by 2 bases and J by 0 bases, leaving 3 bases between them. The CDR3 is made up of 13 amino acids. Germline loops: CDR1 SGDLS, CDR2 YYNGEE. CDR3 DNA: TGTGCCAGCAGCGTTACCTCTGGAAACACCATATATTTT. Its translation is CASSVTSGNTIYF.

The chain links TRBV7-9 to TRBJ1-5; TRBD1 aligns across 7 bases. Germline V CDR1 and CDR2: SEHNR, FQNEAQ (reference sequence). CDR3 length equals 16 residues. V lost 4 bases to trimming and J lost 7 bases; unmatched junction nucleotides: 13. The CDR3 nucleotides read TGTGCCAGCAGCTCCTGGGAGGGAGGGGGCATCCAGCCCCAGCATTTT. This codes for CASSSWEGGGIQPQHF.

V usage is TRBV7-2 and J usage is TRBJ2-2; no clear D gene. The CDR3 loop spans 13 amino acids. CDR1 and CDR2 from the germline V gene are SGHTA and FQGNSA. V dropped 2 bases and J dropped 3 bases, with 4 bases sitting between them. As DNA, the CDR3 is TGTGCCAGCAGCTTAAGGTACACCGGGGAGCTGTTTTTT. Translated: CASSLRYTGELFF.

The rearrangement joins TRBV7-3 to TRBJ2-1; D assignment may be TRBD1 or TRBD2 (5 bases each). V lost 0 bases and J 0 bases, leaving 9 bases between the germline ends. Germline values: CDR1 SGHTA, CDR2 FQGTGA. This CDR3 is 16 amino acids long. CDR3 in DNA: TGTGCCAGCAGCTTAACGGGAGACAGCTCCTACAATGAGCAGTTCTTC. Protein product: CASSLTGDSSYNEQFF.

The rearrangement links TRBV5-4 to TRBJ2-1; 8 nucleotides match TRBD2. V was clipped by 4 bases and J by 7 bases; unmatched bases: 10. CDR1 SGHNT and CDR2 YYREEE come from the germline V gene (reference sequence). The CDR3 is made up of 15 amino acids. In nucleotides, the CDR3 is TGTGCCAGCAGCCTCGTATCGGGACTAGGGAATGAGCAGTTCTTC. Residues: CASSLVSGLGNEQFF.

This chain uses TRBV5-1 with TRBJ2-1, with 7 bases matching TRBD2. Germline CDR1 is SGHRS and CDR2 is YFSETQ. This CDR3 spans 15 amino acids. J was trimmed by 4 bases and V by 1 base; bases with no gene match: 5. The CDR3 sequence is CASSLSGASYNEQFF. Here the CDR3 DNA reads TGCGCCAGCAGCTTGAGCGGGGCTTCTTACAATGAGCAGTTCTTC.

The chain has TRBV7-9 and TRBJ2-5; 8 nucleotides agree with TRBD1. This CDR3 region has 15 residues. With V trimmed by 3 bases and J by 2 bases, 5 bases remained unmatched. Germline loops: CDR1 SEHNR, CDR2 FQNEAQ (reference sequence). CDR3 residues: CASSLSGQGQETQYF. Here the CDR3 DNA reads TGTGCCAGCAGCTTGTCCGGACAGGGTCAAGAGACCCAGTACTTC.

The V call is TRBV19, the J call TRBJ2-7, with 8 bases identical to TRBD1. Losses at the gene ends were 5 bases for V and 4 bases for J; bases not matched to a gene: 10. This CDR3 is built from 15 residues. Germline values: CDR1 LNHDA, CDR2 SQIVND (reference sequence). For the CDR3, the DNA is TGTGCCAGTAGTGTCGGGACAGGCGCAACTTACGAGCAGTACTTC. It is translated as CASSVGTGATYEQYF.

The chain employs TRBV5-6 and TRBJ2-1; D remains unclear. The CDR3 runs 14 residues. V lost 2 bases, J lost 3 bases, and 9 bases lay in between. Germline CDR1 and CDR2: SGHDT and YYEEEE. The CDR3 coding sequence is TGTGCCAGCAGCTTAAAACTGCGCTACAATGAGCAGTTCTTC. It codes for CASSLKLRYNEQFF.

The chain joins TRBV7-9 to TRBJ2-7; TRBD2 agrees at 11 bases. The V gene end was trimmed by 4 bases and the J gene end by 1 base; junction bases not matched to a gene: 0. This CDR3 has 14 amino acids. CDR1 is SEHNR, CDR2 FQNEAQ, per germline (reference sequence). The CDR3 coding sequence is TGTGCCAGCAGCTGGACTAGCGGGTCCTACGAGCAGTACTTC. Its protein product is CASSWTSGSYEQYF.

The chain joins TRBV7-9 to TRBJ1-1; maybe TRBD1 (5 bases). Germline lookup yields CDR1 SEHNR and CDR2 FQNEAQ (reference sequence). Trimming shortened V by 2 bases and J by 5 bases, and 21 bases separated the two germline ends. The CDR3 has 17 residues. The CDR3 loop reads CASSLRSLRDLGTEAFF. DNA for the CDR3: TGTGCCAGCAGCTTAAGAAGCCTTAGGGACTTGGGGACTGAAGCTTTCTTT.

V gene TRBV27 combines with J gene TRBJ1-1; D might be TRBD1 (6 bases). Germline CDR1 and CDR2: MNHEY and SMNVEV (reference sequence). This CDR3 contains 16 residues. Between the trimmed V and J ends, which lost 6 bases and 0 bases, there was a span of 17 bases. The CDR3 region is CASRGTQRVMNTEAFF. The CDR3 bases are TGTGCCAGCAGGGGGACACAGAGGGTCATGAACACTGAAGCTTTCTTT.

This clone was counted once. The J gene is TRBJ2-5, the V gene TRBV7-9, with D possibly TRBD2 on 6 matching bases. This CDR3 contains 13 residues. Germline V gives CDR1 SEHNR, CDR2 FQNEAQ (reference sequence). V shed 4 bases and J shed 3 bases, with 9 bases lying between them. CDR3 loop: CASSSGLKETQYF. CDR3 DNA sequence: TGTGCCAGCAGCTCGGGACTTAAAGAGACCCAGTACTTC.

The rearrangement links TRBV13 to TRBJ2-2; 9 positions agree with TRBD1. CDR1 and CDR2 from the germline V gene are PRHDT and FYEKMQ (reference sequence). CDR3 length: 14 residues. J was trimmed by 6 bases and V by 5 bases; bases with no gene match: 4. The CDR3 loop reads CASSRDRVAGELFF. In nucleotides, the CDR3 is TGTGCCAGCAGCCGGGACAGGGTGGCCGGGGAGCTGTTTTTT.

This sequence joins TRBV27 and TRBJ1-2; TRBD1 matches 8 bases. From germline, CDR1 is MNHEY and CDR2 SMNVEV (reference sequence). V gave up 3 bases and J gave up 7 bases; unmatched junction bases: 7. CDR3 length: 14 amino acids. The CDR3 nucleotides are TGTGCCAGCAGTTTCATGACAGGGGAGGGTGGCTACACCTTC. Protein: CASSFMTGEGGYTF.